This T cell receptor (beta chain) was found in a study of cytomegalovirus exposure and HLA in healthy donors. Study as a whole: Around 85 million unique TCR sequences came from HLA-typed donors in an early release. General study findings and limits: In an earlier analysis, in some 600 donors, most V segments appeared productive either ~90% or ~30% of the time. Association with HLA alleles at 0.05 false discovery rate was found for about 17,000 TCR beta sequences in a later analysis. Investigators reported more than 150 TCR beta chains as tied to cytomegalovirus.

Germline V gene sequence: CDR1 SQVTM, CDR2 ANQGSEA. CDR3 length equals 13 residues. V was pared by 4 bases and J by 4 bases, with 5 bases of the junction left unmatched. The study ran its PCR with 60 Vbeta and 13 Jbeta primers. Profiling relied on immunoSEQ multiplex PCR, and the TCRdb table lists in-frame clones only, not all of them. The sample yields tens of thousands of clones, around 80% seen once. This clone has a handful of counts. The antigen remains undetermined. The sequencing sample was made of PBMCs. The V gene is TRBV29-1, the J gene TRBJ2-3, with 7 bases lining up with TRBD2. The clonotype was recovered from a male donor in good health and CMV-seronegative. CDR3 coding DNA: TGCAGCGTTGTCGGGGGGAATTCAGATACGCAGTATTTT. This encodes CSVVGGNSDTQYF.